One T cell receptor beta chain is described in this entry. With 5 bases removed from V and 10 bases from J, the gap between germline ends came to 12 bases. The CDR3 is made up of 12 amino acids. CDR1 is MNHNY and CDR2 is SVGAGI in the germline V gene (reference sequence). The sample is drawn from a study of blood T cell repertoires in COVID-19. Study background: Acute and convalescent COVID-19 specimens originated in the United States, Italy and Spain.

Method: immunoSEQ multiplex PCR; TCRdb's copy keeps in-frame clones and lacks some. The sample contains about half a million clones, around 85% of which appear only once. Sequenced input: peripheral blood. This sequence originates from a human donor in a cohort sampled during active COVID-19. V and J are TRBV6-6 and TRBJ2-1; D gene unclear. DNA of the CDR3: TGTGCCAGCAGTCCACAAAGAGCGGAGCAGTTCTTC. Translated: CASSPQRAEQFF.